What follows describes a single T cell receptor (beta chain). Its target is not known. Other DNA sequences in the sample encode the same CDR3. The data derive from a study of Ad26.COV2.S vaccination and SARS-CoV-2 variants. Study-level information: Donor joined the COV1001 Ad26.COV2.S trial arm. Study findings and constraints: Vaccine recipients and placebo recipients showed similar non-spike TCR breadth. Compared with placebo recipients, vaccine recipients had higher spike-specific TCR breadth.

Libraries were prepared by immunoSEQ multiplex PCR; TCRdb keeps only in-frame clonotypes and omits some of them. The sample has some 340,000 clones; just over 85% are singletons. Documented treatment: roughly 20 received Ad26.COV2.S at low or high dose, single or two shots; several received placebo; per-sample allocation not given. Specimens were obtained on day 63 following the first vaccine or placebo injection. Recruitment in Boston yielded a donor of adult age, 18-55 years. V was pared by 3 bases and J by 5 bases, with 6 bases of the junction left unmatched. This CDR3 contains 14 residues. The germline V gene has CDR1 SGHNT and CDR2 YYREEE (reference sequence).

The sequence came from a person between 18 and 65 years old who received the Ad26.COV2.S COVID-19 vaccine or a placebo. The V call is TRBV5-4, the J call TRBJ1-1; the match to TRBD1 covers 8 bases. Sequenced material: peripheral blood, taken in a trial of Ad26.COV2.S vaccine versus placebo. The CDR3, as DNA: TGTGCCAGCAGCTCCCGACAGGGGCGAACTGAAGCTTTCTTT. It encodes CASSSRQGRTEAFF.